The 14 T cell receptor beta chains reported below all come from one sample, sequenced in a study of CD8+ T cells in alopecia areata. Sequencing used cDNA as its template, made by extracting RNA and reverse transcribing it. Sequencing was performed with immunoSEQ multiplex PCR; in TCRdb, only in-frame clones are kept and a portion is missing. Of about 290,000 clones in the sample, over 45% were seen once. The treatment denotes: oral pan-JAK inhibitor, 5-10 mg twice daily. Specimen: CD4+ T cells sorted from blood, collected at week 24, from a patient treated with tofacitinib. These receptors originate from a human donor with alopecia areata.

The chain has TRBV27 and TRBJ1-6; TRBD1 might be the D (5 bases). CDR3 length equals 14 residues. Germline V gives CDR1 MNHEY, CDR2 SMNVEV (reference sequence). V lost 5 bases and J lost 10, with 15 bases in between. The CDR3 loop reads CASSPLQGWSPLHF. The CDR3 DNA follows: TGTGCCAGCAGTCCCCTGCAGGGCTGGTCACCCCTCCACTTT.

This clone was seen only a few times. The CDR3 here is CASTRQGELSEQFF. For the CDR3, the DNA is TGTGCCAGCACCCGACAGGGGGAGTTGTCTGAGCAGTTCTTC. The chain carries TRBV2 and TRBJ2-1; 9 positions match TRBD1. J gave up 9 bases and V 7 bases, and 10 bases lay outside the gene matches. The germline V gene encodes CDR1 SNHLY and CDR2 FYNNEI. This CDR3 region has 14 residues.

The V gene is TRBV7-2, the J gene TRBJ2-1, with TRBD2 identical over 10 bases. In germline, CDR1 is SGHTA, CDR2 FQGNSA. V was pared by 6 bases and J by 5 bases, with 4 bases of the junction left unmatched. CDR3 length: 14 residues. In DNA form, the CDR3 reads TGTGCCAGCAGTAGCGGGGGGACTAACAATGAGCAGTTCTTC. Amino acids: CASSSGGTNNEQFF.

CDR3: CASSLARDRQETQYF. The CDR3 bases are TGTGCCAGCAGCTTAGCACGGGACAGGCAAGAGACCCAGTACTTC. This chain uses TRBV7-8 with TRBJ2-5; 8 positions agree with TRBD1. V trimming: 0 bases; J trimming: 2 bases; junction bases outside the gene matches: 2. Germline V gene sequence: CDR1 SGHVS, CDR2 FQNEAQ. This CDR3 has 15 residues. The full variable domain, rest sourced from reference TRBV7-8 and TRBJ2-5, is GAGVSQSPRYKVAKRGQDVALRCDPISGHVSLFWYQQALGQGPEFLTYFQNEAQLDKSGLPSDRFFAERPEGSVSTLKIQRTQQEDSAVYLCASSLARDRQETQYFGPGTRLLVL.

This clone was seen only once. The chain recombines TRBV27 with TRBJ2-1; 8 nucleotides match TRBD2. This CDR3 region has 16 residues. V shed 5 bases and J 7 bases; nucleotides not matched to a gene: 13. In germline, CDR1 is MNHEY, CDR2 SMNVEV (reference sequence). CDR3 region: CASSPHRRGAKNEQFF. CDR3 nucleotides: TGTGCCAGCAGTCCCCACCGGCGGGGGGCTAAAAATGAGCAGTTCTTC.

The CDR3 loop reads CAWAPGNVPLHF. The CDR3 DNA reads as TGTGCCTGGGCCCCGGGGAATGTGCCCCTCCACTTT. This rearrangement joins TRBV30 to TRBJ1-6; D unclear. V gave up 5 bases and J gave up 13 bases, with 15 bases separating them. CDR1 and CDR2 from the germline V gene are GTSNPN and SVGIG (reference sequence). The CDR3 is made up of 12 amino acids. Full variable domain (missing parts from reference TRBV30 and TRBJ1-6): SQTIHQWPATLVQPVGSPLSLECTVEGTSNPNLYWYRQAAGRGLQLLFYSVGIGQISSEVPQNLSASRPQDRQFILSSKKLLLSDSGFYLCAWAPGNVPLHFGNGTRLTVT.

This chain connects TRBV27 to TRBJ2-7; the D gene is possibly TRBD2 (5 bases). This CDR3 has 13 residues. Trimming left V 6 bases short and J 6 bases short, with 15 bases between. The germline gives CDR1 MNHEY, CDR2 SMNVEV (reference sequence). CDR3 loop: CASRRLGELEQYF. As DNA, the CDR3 is TGTGCCAGCAGGAGACTTGGGGAGCTCGAGCAGTACTTC.

The chain has TRBV6-5 and TRBJ1-2; the D is unclear. In germline, CDR1 is MNHEY, CDR2 SVGAGI. The CDR3 is 12 residues long. Trimming took 2 bases from V and 7 from J, leaving 8 bases between them. The CDR3 DNA sequence: TGTGCCAGCAGTTACGTGGGATCTGGCTACACCTTC. It specifies CASSYVGSGYTF.

The gene calls are TRBV19 and TRBJ1-2; 7 bases are a match to TRBD1. V was clipped by 4 bases and J by 7 bases; unmatched bases: 6. The CDR3 length is 13 residues. The germline gives CDR1 LNHDA, CDR2 SQIVND (reference sequence). The CDR3 here is CASSTNRGIGYTF. In DNA form, the CDR3 reads TGTGCCAGTAGTACAAACAGGGGAATTGGCTACACCTTC. Drawing the rest from reference TRBV19 and TRBJ1-2, the complete variable domain is DGGITQSPKYLFRKEGQNVTLSCEQNLNHDAMYWYRQDPGQGLRLIYYSQIVNDFQKGDIAEGYSVSREKKESFPLTVTSAQKNPTAFYLCASSTNRGIGYTFGSGTRLTVV.

The chain has TRBV5-1 and TRBJ2-1; 9 positions agree with TRBD1. Germline-derived CDR1 and CDR2 are SGHRS and YFSETQ. V was pared by 6 bases and J by 3 bases, with 4 bases of the junction left unmatched. This CDR3 has 14 amino acids. CDR3 amino acids: CASNPGQGYNEQFF. The CDR3 DNA reads TGCGCCAGCAACCCGGGACAGGGCTACAATGAGCAGTTCTTC.

This sequence joins TRBV30 and TRBJ1-6; D unclear. The CDR3 length is 13 residues. Germline V lookup: CDR1 GTSNPN, CDR2 SVGIG (reference sequence). The V and J ends lost 1 base and 9 bases respectively, with 10 bases between them. In nucleotides, the CDR3 is TGTGCCTGGAGTGAAGGGAACAGTTCACCCCTCCACTTT. Translating gives CAWSEGNSSPLHF.

The gene calls are TRBV10-3 and TRBJ2-3, with D tentatively TRBD1 (6 bases). Trimming took off 5 bases at V and 2 bases at J, with 14 bases between the two ends. From germline, CDR1 is ENHRY and CDR2 SYGVKD. This CDR3 spans 15 amino acids. CDR3 bases: TGTGCCATCAGTAAGACAGGAGACCCCACAGATACGCAGTATTTT. Its translation: CAISKTGDPTDTQYF.

This clone was detected only a few times. The chain joins TRBV29-1 to TRBJ2-3; D gene unclear. CDR3 length: 13 amino acids. Germline values: CDR1 SQVTM, CDR2 ANQGSEA. Trimming left V 5 bases short and J 2 bases short, with 11 bases between. The CDR3, as DNA: TGCAGCGTTCAAAGGATCCTCACAGATACGCAGTATTTT. It codes for CSVQRILTDTQYF.

The chain links TRBV5-1 to TRBJ2-6; D is perhaps TRBD2 (5 bases). Germline V gene lookup returns CDR1 SGHRS and CDR2 YFSETQ. The germline V and J ends were trimmed by 3 bases and 1 base, with 14 bases remaining between them. CDR3 length: 17 amino acids. For the CDR3, the DNA is TGCGCCAGCAGCTCGGTAGGACTGATTTCTGGGGCCAACGTCCTGACTTTC. Encoded protein: CASSSVGLISGANVLTF.